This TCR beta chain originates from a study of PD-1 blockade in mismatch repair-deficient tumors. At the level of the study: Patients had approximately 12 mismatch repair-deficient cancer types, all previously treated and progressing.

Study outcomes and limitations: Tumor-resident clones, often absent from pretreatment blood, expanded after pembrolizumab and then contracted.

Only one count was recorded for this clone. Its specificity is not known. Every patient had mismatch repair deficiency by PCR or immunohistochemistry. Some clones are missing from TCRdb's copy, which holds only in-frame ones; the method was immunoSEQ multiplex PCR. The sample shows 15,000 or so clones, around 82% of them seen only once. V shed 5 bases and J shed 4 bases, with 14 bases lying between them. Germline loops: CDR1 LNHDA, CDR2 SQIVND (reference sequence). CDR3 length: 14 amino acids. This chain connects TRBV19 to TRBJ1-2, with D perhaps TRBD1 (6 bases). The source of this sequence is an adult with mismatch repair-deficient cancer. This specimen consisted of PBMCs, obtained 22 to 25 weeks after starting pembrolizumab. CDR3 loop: CASSPRTEIYGYTF. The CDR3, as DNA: TGTGCCAGTAGTCCGCGGACAGAAATCTATGGCTACACCTTC.